This entry is about one TCR beta chain. What this receptor recognizes is not known. Base qualities are not recorded, but no much larger clone differs from it by a single base. This entry belongs to a study of blood T cell repertoires in COVID-19 (dated by TCRdb to the early 2020s). Background for the entire study: Samples covering the acute and convalescent phases of COVID-19 were provided by collaborators in the United States, Italy and Spain. Nearly every sample came with metadata listing a de-identified subject ID, COVID-19 status, age in years and sex. Samples were obtained from the ongoing ImmuneRACE study (first 160 participants) and from some 1,200 subjects provided by 6 global collaborators. Subjects who had been exposed to COVID-19, were actively infected with it, or had recovered from it provided the deeply sampled blood TCRbeta repertoires that made up the dataset. HLA class I and class II types, where available, came from metadata supplied by the sample provider rather than from assay-based typing. The prospective study material was composed of cDNA or gDNA derived from T cells, B-cell-depleted T cells, or PBMCs. The repertoires were released in a freely available public database meant as a resource for research on the immune response to SARS-CoV-2. Study-level results and caveats: Clinical and demographic metadata were provided uncurated, with the amount varying by source and participant.

TCRbeta CDR3 regions were amplified from genomic DNA using the immunoSEQ Assay, a bias-controlled multiplex PCR. Per the authors' processing: The number of nucleated cells in each sample was estimated from the amplification of reference gene primers within the assay. To quantify the absolute abundance of each unique TCRbeta CDR3 rearrangement, sequence reads were collapsed and filtered. Productive Simpson clonality was computed per sample as the square root of Simpson's diversity index over productive rearrangements. This is the immuneACCESS table as TCRdb keeps it, with only in-frame sequences that have V and J called. A part of the clones is gone; compared with another copy, unresolved V genes explain less than half, and the rest is unexplained. From that table come the V and J calls and clone size; the DNA was used to work out D and trimming. For this sample there are about 230,000 clones; 89% appear just once. The ten most abundant clones make up less than 4% of the sample.

In the germline V gene, CDR1 corresponds to KGHSH and CDR2 to LQKENI. The V end loses 1 base and the J end loses 3 bases, and a stretch of 6 bases separates them. The CDR3 spans 13 residues, from the cysteine through the phenylalanine. Only the CDR3 DNA is retained, 39 bases long and in frame from the first base. Enrolling through a virtual design, the prospective study's participants ranged in age from roughly 18 to 95 years and lived across about two dozen United States geographic areas. To assign participants to cohorts, the prospective study relied on clinical history that participants themselves reported in a screening survey and a study questionnaire. In the prospective study, whole blood, serum and a nasopharyngeal or oropharyngeal swab were collected from each participant by mobile phlebotomists. Over a 2-month period, participants in the prospective study had the option of providing additional blood draws and questionnaires. Prospective study blood samples were shipped either frozen or at room temperature before DNA extraction.

The sequence came from a woman in her twenties or thirties with acute COVID-19. The sample consisted of PBMCs or T cells enriched from blood (not recorded which). This chain joins TRBV18 to TRBJ1-2; TRBD1 might be the D gene, on 6 matching bases. The CDR3 in this case is CASSPRQDYGYTF. The DNA sequence reads TGTGCCAGCTCACCACGACAGGACTATGGCTACACCTTC.